This entry features one TCR beta chain sequence. Its antigen is as yet unknown. CDR1 is MDHEN, CDR2 SYDVKM, per germline. The ends were cut back, 6 bases at V and 2 bases at J, with 27 bases in the middle. The CDR3 has 19 residues. The entry originates in a study of Ad26.COV2.S vaccination and SARS-CoV-2 variants. Study in general: Into the muscle, Ad26.COV2.S was dosed once or twice, 56 days apart. Whole-study findings and limits: Non-spike TCR breadth showed similarity between vaccine and placebo recipients. Vaccinated individuals (as opposed to placebo recipients) had higher spike-specific TCR breadth.

Clones were read by immunoSEQ multiplex PCR, and TCRdb kept only the in-frame ones, dropping some. The repertoire holds 200,000 to 300,000 clones, with roughly 90% as singletons. Treatment here: about 20 received Ad26.COV2.S at low or high dose, single or two shots; about 5 received placebo; per-sample allocation not given. Sampling occurred on day 63 after the first vaccine or placebo injection. Whoever gave the sample was an adult aged 18-55 years in Boston. The rearrangement links TRBV28 to TRBJ2-3; D tentatively fits TRBD1 or TRBD2 (5 bases each). Sequenced material: peripheral blood, taken in a trial of Ad26.COV2.S vaccine versus placebo. The receptor was derived from a person aged 18 to 59 who received the Ad26.COV2.S COVID-19 vaccine or a placebo. This CDR3 is CASSLVQGKEVFVTDTQYF. The DNA of the CDR3 is TGTGCCAGCAGCCTCGTCCAGGGAAAGGAGGTTTTTGTCACAGATACGCAGTATTTT.